This section outlines one T cell receptor (beta chain) sequence together with its context. The CDR3 has 13 amino acids. Between the trimmed V and J ends, which lost 2 bases and 5 bases, there was a span of 9 bases. Germline V lookup: CDR1 MNHEY, CDR2 SMNVEV (reference sequence). This entry belongs to a study of cytomegalovirus exposure and HLA in healthy donors. Sequencing was performed with immunoSEQ multiplex PCR; in TCRdb, only in-frame clones are kept and a portion is missing. The table includes 250,000 to 350,000 clones, about 90% detected once. This sequence was found in a woman younger than 45 in good health and CMV-seropositive. V usage is TRBV27 and J usage is TRBJ2-5; no firm D call. Sequenced sample: PBMCs. CDR3: CASSLARWETQYF. CDR3 DNA sequence: TGTGCCAGCAGTTTAGCGCGGTGGGAGACCCAGTACTTC.